This TCR beta chain was profiled in a study of blood T cell repertoires in COVID-19. Germline V lookup: CDR1 SGHDT, CDR2 YYEEEE. The CDR3 extends over 15 amino acids. After removal of 0 bases from V and 4 bases from J, the junction contained 4 bases not matched to a gene. How the authors handled the data: Reference gene primers were amplified, and this amplification served to estimate nucleated cell counts. Produced via immunoSEQ multiplex PCR; TCRdb's table is partial and in-frame only. D and trimming were read from the DNA, whereas the V and J calls and clone size are those reported in that table. The sample consists of 250,000 or so clones, around nine tenths of them appearing once.

The material sequenced was PBMCs or T cells enriched from blood (not recorded which). This chain links TRBV5-6 with TRBJ2-1; 7 bases agree with TRBD1. The receptor's source is a young woman who had recovered from COVID-19. The CDR3 bases are TGTGCCAGCAGCTTGGACAGGGGACCTTACAATGAGCAGTTCTTC. Its protein is CASSLDRGPYNEQFF. Full variable domain (rest looked up from reference TRBV5-6 and TRBJ2-1): DAGVTQSPTHLIKTRGQQVTLRCSPKSGHDTVSWYQQALGQGPQFIFQYYEEEERQRGNFPDRFSGHQFPNYSSELNVNALLLGDSALYLCASSLDRGPYNEQFFGPGTRLTVL.